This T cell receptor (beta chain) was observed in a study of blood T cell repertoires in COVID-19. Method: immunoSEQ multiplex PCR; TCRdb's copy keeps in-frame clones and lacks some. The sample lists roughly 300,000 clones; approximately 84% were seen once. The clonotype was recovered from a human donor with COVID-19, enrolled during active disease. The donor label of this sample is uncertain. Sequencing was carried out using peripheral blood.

DNA for the CDR3: TGTGCCAGCAGCTTAGGACGGGACGAGCAGTACTTC. Translating it yields CASSLGRDEQYF. This rearrangement joins TRBV7-6 to TRBJ2-7; no definite D call. This CDR3 has 12 amino acids. Trimming stripped 1 base from V and 5 bases from J, with 6 bases between. CDR1 is SGHVS, CDR2 FNYEAQ, per germline. Complete variable domain (other parts from reference TRBV7-6 and TRBJ2-7): GAGVSQSPRYKVTKRGQDVALRCDPISGHVSLYWYRQALGQGPEFLTYFNYEAQQDKSGLPNDRFSAERPEGSISTLTIQRTEQRDSAMYRCASSLGRDEQYFGPGTRLTVT.